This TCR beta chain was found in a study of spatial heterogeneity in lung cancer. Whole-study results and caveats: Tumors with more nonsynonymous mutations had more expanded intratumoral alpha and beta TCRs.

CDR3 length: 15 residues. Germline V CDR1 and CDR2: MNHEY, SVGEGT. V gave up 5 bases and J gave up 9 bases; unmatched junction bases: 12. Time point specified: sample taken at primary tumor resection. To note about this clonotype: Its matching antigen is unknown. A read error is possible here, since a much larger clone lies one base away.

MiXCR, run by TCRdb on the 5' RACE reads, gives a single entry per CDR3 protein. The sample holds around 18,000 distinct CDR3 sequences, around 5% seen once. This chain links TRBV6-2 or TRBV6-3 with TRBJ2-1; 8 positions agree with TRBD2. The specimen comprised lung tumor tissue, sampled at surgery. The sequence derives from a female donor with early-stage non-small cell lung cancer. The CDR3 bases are TGTGCCAGCAGTGACAGCGGGAGAGCCCGCGGTGAGCAGTTCTTC. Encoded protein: CASSDSGRARGEQFF.